This is a list of T cell receptor beta chains from one sample in a study of T cell responses to AZD1222 COVID-19 vaccine. Repertoires were generated with immunoSEQ multiplex PCR, while TCRdb's copy carries only in-frame clones and drops some. The data hold about 120,000 clones, with roughly nine tenths observed a single time. The specimen was peripheral blood, collected on day 0 of AZD1222 vaccination. These receptors were obtained from an adult in good health. CDR3s include the opening cysteine and the closing phenylalanine or tryptophan. The order of the fields is J gene, V gene, CDR3 length, D gene, clone size, CDR3 protein, CDR3 DNA. D genes are given only for firm matches. Clone size is given for some rows only: seen once, a few or many times, or a class if the clone is expanded.

>TRBJ1-2|TRBV7-9|18|TRBD1|-
CASSFPGPGGNANYGYTF
TGTGCCAGCAGCTTCCCCGGGCCAGGGGGAAACGCTAACTATGGCTACACCTTC
>TRBJ2-7|TRBV3-1/TRBV3-2|15|TRBD2|-
CASSQVLAESYEQYF
TGTGCCAGCAGCCAGGTCCTAGCGGAATCCTACGAGCAGTACTTC
>TRBJ1-5|TRBV12-3/TRBV12-4|13|-|-
CASRPDLNQPQHF
TGTGCCAGCAGGCCGGACCTCAATCAGCCCCAGCATTTT
>TRBJ1-3|TRBV9|15|TRBD1|-
CASSVTGGEGNTIYF
TGTGCCAGCAGCGTTACAGGGGGCGAGGGAAACACCATATATTTT
>TRBJ2-7|TRBV10-3|14|TRBD1|few
CAISEHDRGYEQYF
TGTGCCATCAGTGAGCACGACAGGGGGTACGAGCAGTACTTC
>TRBJ1-3|TRBV10-3|17|-|-
CAISESASTGTGNTIYF
TGTGCCATCAGTGAGTCCGCCTCAACCGGGACAGGAAACACCATATATTTT
>TRBJ2-1|TRBV11-3|15|TRBD2|-
CASSSFQREFNEQFF
TGTGCCAGCAGCTCCTTCCAGCGGGAGTTCAATGAGCAGTTCTTC
>TRBJ1-2|TRBV24-1|16|TRBD1|-
CATSDSRTGAMYGYTF
TGTGCCACCAGTGATTCGCGGACAGGGGCAATGTATGGCTACACCTTC
>TRBJ2-4|TRBV9|16|TRBD1|-
CASSVSTGVEQNIQYF
TGTGCCAGCAGCGTTTCTACAGGGGTTGAGCAAAACATTCAGTACTTC
>TRBJ2-3|TRBV3-1/TRBV3-2|17|-|-
CASSRIPDATSTDTQYF
TGTGCCAGCAGCCGGATCCCGGACGCCACTAGCACAGATACGCAGTATTTT
>TRBJ1-2|TRBV9|14|TRBD1|-
CASSEIGTGRGYTF
TGTGCCAGCAGCGAAATAGGGACAGGCCGAGGCTACACCTTC
>TRBJ2-7|TRBV30|13|-|once
CAWSVLPGTEQYF
TGTGCCTGGAGTGTACTCCCCGGGACGGAGCAGTACTTC
>TRBJ2-5|TRBV7-2|14|-|-
CASSLSPGPKTQYF
TGTGCCAGCAGCTTATCCCCAGGACCCAAGACCCAGTACTTC
>TRBJ2-3|TRBV24-1|14|-|-
CATSVGATGNTQYF
TGTGCCACCAGTGTGGGAGCCACCGGAAATACGCAGTATTTT
>TRBJ1-6|TRBV7-9|16|-|-
CASSLGTLAYNSPLHF
TGTGCCAGCAGCTTAGGGACGTTGGCCTATAATTCACCCCTCCACTTT
>TRBJ1-2|TRBV24-1|15|TRBD1|-
CATSDFGTGEAGYTF
TGTGCCACCAGTGATTTTGGGACAGGGGAGGCTGGCTACACCTTC
>TRBJ2-7|TRBV4-3|14|-|-
CASSQTGTTYEQYF
TGCGCCAGCAGCCAAACCGGGACAACCTACGAGCAGTACTTC
>TRBJ2-1|TRBV5-5|15|-|-
CASSFMTARRNEQFF
TGTGCCAGCAGCTTTATGACAGCTCGTAGGAATGAGCAGTTCTTC
>TRBJ2-3|TRBV9|15|-|-
CASSVVGEGTDTQYF
TGTGCCAGCAGCGTAGTTGGGGAGGGCACAGATACGCAGTATTTT
>TRBJ1-2|TRBV6-5|15|-|once
CASTVGEEGASGYTF
TGTGCCAGCACGGTGGGGGAAGAAGGGGCGAGTGGCTACACCTTC
>TRBJ2-7|TRBV18|16|TRBD1|-
CASSPPVPDRVYEQYF
TGTGCCAGCTCACCACCGGTTCCGGACAGGGTTTACGAGCAGTACTTC
>TRBJ1-1|TRBV7-2|13|-|-
CASSLGVRQEAFF
TGTGCCAGCAGCTTGGGTGTACGACAGGAAGCTTTCTTT
>TRBJ2-7|TRBV27|15|TRBD1|-
CASSPRTGVLYEQYF
TGTGCCAGCAGTCCCCGGACAGGGGTCCTCTACGAGCAGTACTTC